This T cell receptor beta chain was documented in a study of blood T cell repertoires in COVID-19. Across the whole study: Samples representing acute and convalescent COVID-19 were sourced from the United States, Italy and Spain. In each case, the material was cDNA or gDNA derived from T cells, B-cell-depleted T cells, or PBMCs.

The CDR3 runs 16 residues. Germline V gives CDR1 WSHSY, CDR2 SAAADI. V dropped 7 bases and J dropped 8; count of bases not matched to a gene: 14. Here immunoSEQ multiplex PCR was the method, and the copy in TCRdb shows in-frame clones only, minus some. The sample has around 220,000 clones, 86% seen once. This sequence was found in a man aged 50 to 60 with acute or convalescent COVID-19. The sequenced sample consisted of peripheral blood. This chain uses TRBV10-2 with TRBJ1-2; 12 nucleotides line up with TRBD1. CDR3 in DNA: TGCGCCAGCAATGACCCCAGGGACAGGGGGCAGGGGGGCTACACCTTC. This sequence encodes CASNDPRDRGQGGYTF.